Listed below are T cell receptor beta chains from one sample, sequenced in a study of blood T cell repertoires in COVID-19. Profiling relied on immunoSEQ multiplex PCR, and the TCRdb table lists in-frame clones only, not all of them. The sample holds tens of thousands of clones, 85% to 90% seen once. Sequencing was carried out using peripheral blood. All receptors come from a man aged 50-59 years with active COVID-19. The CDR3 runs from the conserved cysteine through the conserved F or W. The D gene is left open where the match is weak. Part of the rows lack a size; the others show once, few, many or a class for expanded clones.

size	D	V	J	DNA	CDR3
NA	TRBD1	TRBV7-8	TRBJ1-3	TGTGCCAGCAGCCCCGACAGGGTCGAAAACACCATATATTTT	CASSPDRVENTIYF
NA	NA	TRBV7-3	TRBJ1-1	TGTGCCAGCAGCTTAACCCCGGGTAGTGAAGCTTTCTTT	CASSLTPGSEAFF
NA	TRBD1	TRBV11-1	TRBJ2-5	TGTGCCAGCAGCTTGTCAGGGGGTTGGCGGACCCAGTACTTC	CASSLSGGWRTQYF
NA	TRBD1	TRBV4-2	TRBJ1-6	TGTGCCAGCAGCCGGGACAGGCTAAATTCACCCCTCCACTTT	CASSRDRLNSPLHF
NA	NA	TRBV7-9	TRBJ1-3	TGTGCCAGCAGCCCCGCAGACACCATATATTTT	CASSPADTIYF
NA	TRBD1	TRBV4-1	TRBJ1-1	TGCGCCAGCAGCCCCCCAGGGGGAATGAACACTGAAGCTTTCTTT	CASSPPGGMNTEAFF
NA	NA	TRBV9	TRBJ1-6	TGTGCCAGCAGCCGTAGTGGGGGGTCTTATAATTCACCCCTCCACTTT	CASSRSGGSYNSPLHF
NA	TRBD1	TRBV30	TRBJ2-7	TGTGCCTGGGGGGACAGGGGAGGCGAGCAGTACTTC	CAWGDRGGEQYF
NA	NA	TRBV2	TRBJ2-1	TGTGCCAGCAGTGAAGCGCAGGGGAGCTACAATGAGCAGTTCTTC	CASSEAQGSYNEQFF
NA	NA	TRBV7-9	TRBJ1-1	TGTGCCAGCAGCTTGAACGGTGTGAGCACTGAAGCTTTCTTT	CASSLNGVSTEAFF
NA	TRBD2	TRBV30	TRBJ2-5	TGTGCCTGGAGTGTTAGCGGGGGGGCCGAGACCCAGTACTTC	CAWSVSGGAETQYF
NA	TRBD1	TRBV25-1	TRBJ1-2	TGTGCCAGCAGTGACAAGTCGGGACAGGGGTTCCTCTTATTC	CASSDKSGQGFLLF
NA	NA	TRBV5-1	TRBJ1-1	TGCGCCAGCAGCTTGGAGCCAGGGGTAACTGAAGCTTTCTTT	CASSLEPGVTEAFF
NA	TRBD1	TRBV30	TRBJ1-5	TGTGCCTGGAGCCCCAGGGGGCATATCGGCAATCAGCCCCAGCATTTT	CAWSPRGHIGNQPQHF
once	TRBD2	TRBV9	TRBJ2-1	TGTGCCAGCAGACCTCCGGGGGGAGAGGATGAGCAGTTCTTC	CASRPPGGEDEQFF
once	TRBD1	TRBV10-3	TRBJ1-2	TGTGCCATCAGTGAGTCCGACAGGGGCCCCAGCTATGGCTACACCTTC	CAISESDRGPSYGYTF
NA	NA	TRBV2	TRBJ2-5	TGTGCCAGCAGTGACAAACAAGAGACCCAGTACTTC	CASSDKQETQYF
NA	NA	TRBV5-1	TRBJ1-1	TGCGCCAGCAGCTTGTCGTCGGGCACTGAAGCTTTCTTT	CASSLSSGTEAFF
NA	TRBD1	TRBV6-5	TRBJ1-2	TGTGCCAGCAGCCTCGGACAGGTCTATGGCTACACCTTC	CASSLGQVYGYTF
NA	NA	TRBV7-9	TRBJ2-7	TGTGCCAGCAGCTTAGGTCCGGGCTCCTACGAGCAGTACTTC	CASSLGPGSYEQYF
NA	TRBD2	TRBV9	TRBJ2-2	TGTGCCAGCAGCCCCCGGGGGGGGGTAGGGACCGGGGAGCTGTTTTTT	CASSPRGGVGTGELFF
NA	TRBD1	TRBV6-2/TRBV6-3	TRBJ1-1	TGTGCCAGCAGCAGGGGGCTTACTGAAGCTTTCTTT	CASSRGLTEAFF
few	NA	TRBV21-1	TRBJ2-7	TGTGCCAGCAGCAAACTGCACAGCTACGAGCAGTACTTC	CASSKLHSYEQYF